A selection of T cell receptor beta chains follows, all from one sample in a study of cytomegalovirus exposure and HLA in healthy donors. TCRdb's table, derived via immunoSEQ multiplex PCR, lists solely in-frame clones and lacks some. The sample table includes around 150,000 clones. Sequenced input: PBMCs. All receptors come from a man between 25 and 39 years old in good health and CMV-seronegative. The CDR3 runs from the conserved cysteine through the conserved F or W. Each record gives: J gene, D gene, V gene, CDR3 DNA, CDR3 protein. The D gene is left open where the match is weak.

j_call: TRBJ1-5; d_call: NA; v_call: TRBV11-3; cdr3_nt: TGTGCCAGCAGTAAGAGTGGCAATCAGCCCCAGCATTTT; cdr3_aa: CASSKSGNQPQHF
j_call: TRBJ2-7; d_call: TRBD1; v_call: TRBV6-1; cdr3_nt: TGTGCCAGCAGTGAAGCGATCCCAGGGGGCCGTTACGAGCAGTACTTC; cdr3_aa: CASSEAIPGGRYEQYF
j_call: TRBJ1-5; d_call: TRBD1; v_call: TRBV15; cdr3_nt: TGTGCCACCAGCAGAGGACACAGGGGAAATCAGCCCCAGCATTTT; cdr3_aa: CATSRGHRGNQPQHF
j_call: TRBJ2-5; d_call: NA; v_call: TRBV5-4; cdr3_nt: TGTGCCAGCAGCTTGAGTACAGTACAAGAGACCCAGTACTTC; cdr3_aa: CASSLSTVQETQYF
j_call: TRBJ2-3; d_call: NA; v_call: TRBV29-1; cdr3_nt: TGCAGCGTTCGTACCCAGGGAGATACGCAGTATTTT; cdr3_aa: CSVRTQGDTQYF
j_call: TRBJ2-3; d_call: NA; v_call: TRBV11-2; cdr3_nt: TGTGCCAGCAGCCCGGGTCCCAGCACAGATACGCAGTATTTT; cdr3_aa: CASSPGPSTDTQYF
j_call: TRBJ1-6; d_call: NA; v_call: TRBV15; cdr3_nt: TGTGCCACCAGCAGAGATATGGCCTTTAATTCACCCCTCCACTTT; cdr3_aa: CATSRDMAFNSPLHF
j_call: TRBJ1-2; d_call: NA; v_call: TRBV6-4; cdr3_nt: TGTGCCAGCAGTGACACCTCAACAGGGTTCTATGGCTACACCTTC; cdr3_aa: CASSDTSTGFYGYTF
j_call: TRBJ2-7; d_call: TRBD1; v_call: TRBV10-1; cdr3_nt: TGCGCCAGCCGACAGGGTGGGTCCTACGAGCAGTACTTC; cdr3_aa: CASRQGGSYEQYF
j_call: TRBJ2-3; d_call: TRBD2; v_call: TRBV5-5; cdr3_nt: TGTGCCAGCAGCTCCGGACTAGCTGATTCCACAGATACGCAGTATTTT; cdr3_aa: CASSSGLADSTDTQYF
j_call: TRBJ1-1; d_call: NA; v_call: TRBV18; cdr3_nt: TGTGCCAGCTCATCCGGTATGAACACTGAAGCTTTCTTT; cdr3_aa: CASSSGMNTEAFF
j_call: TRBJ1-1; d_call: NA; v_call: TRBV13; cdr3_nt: TGTGCCAGCAGACCCGGGCCTAGGGGTATGAACACTGAAGCTTTCTTT; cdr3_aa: CASRPGPRGMNTEAFF
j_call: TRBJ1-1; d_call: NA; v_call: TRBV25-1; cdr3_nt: TGTGCCAGCAGTCTTCTGGGGAGCACTGAAGCTTTCTTT; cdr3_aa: CASSLLGSTEAFF
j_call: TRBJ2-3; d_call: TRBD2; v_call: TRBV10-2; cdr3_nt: TGCGCCAGCAGGATACTAGCGGGCACAGATACGCAGTATTTT; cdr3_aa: CASRILAGTDTQYF
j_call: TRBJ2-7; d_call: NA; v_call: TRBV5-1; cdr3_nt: TGCGCCAGCAGCTTCCAGGGCTACGAGCAGTACTTC; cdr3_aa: CASSFQGYEQYF
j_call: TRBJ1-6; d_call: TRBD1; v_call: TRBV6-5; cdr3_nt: TGTGCCAGCAGTACTCAGGGGGCGTTCGGGTCACCCCTCCACTTT; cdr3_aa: CASSTQGAFGSPLHF
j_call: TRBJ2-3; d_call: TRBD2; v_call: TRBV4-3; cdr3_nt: TGCGCCAGCAGCCAATTAAGCGGGAACCAGGATACGCAGTATTTT; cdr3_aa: CASSQLSGNQDTQYF
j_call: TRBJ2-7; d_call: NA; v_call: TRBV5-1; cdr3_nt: TGCGCCAGCAGCACTGGTTACGACTACGAGCAGTACTTC; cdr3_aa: CASSTGYDYEQYF
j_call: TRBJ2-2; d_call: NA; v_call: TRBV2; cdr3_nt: TGTGCCAGCAGTGAAGAAGAGGGCGGCACCGGGGAGCTGTTTTTT; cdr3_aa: CASSEEEGGTGELFF
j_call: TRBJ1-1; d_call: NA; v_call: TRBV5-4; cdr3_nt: TGTGCCAGCAGCTGGGGAGGATACACTGAAGCTTTCTTT; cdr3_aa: CASSWGGYTEAFF